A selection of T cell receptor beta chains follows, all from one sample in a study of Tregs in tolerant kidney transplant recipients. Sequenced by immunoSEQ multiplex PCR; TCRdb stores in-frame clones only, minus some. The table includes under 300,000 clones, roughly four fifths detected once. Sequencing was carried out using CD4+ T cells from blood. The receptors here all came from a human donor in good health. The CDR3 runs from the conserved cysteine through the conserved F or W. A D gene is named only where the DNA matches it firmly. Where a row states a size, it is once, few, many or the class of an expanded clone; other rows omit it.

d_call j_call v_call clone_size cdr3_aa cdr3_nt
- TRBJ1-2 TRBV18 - CASSLDTGWGYTF TGTGCCAGCTCACTTGACACCGGGTGGGGCTACACCTTC
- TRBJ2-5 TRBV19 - CASSMRGFPEETQYF TGTGCCAGTAGTATGAGGGGGTTCCCCGAAGAGACCCAGTACTTC
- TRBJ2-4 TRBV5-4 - CASSFERGDIQYF TGTGCCAGCAGCTTCGAAAGGGGAGACATTCAGTACTTC
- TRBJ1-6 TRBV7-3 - CASSWRGQGNNSPLHF TGTGCCAGCAGCTGGCGCGGGCAGGGAAATAATTCACCCCTCCACTTT
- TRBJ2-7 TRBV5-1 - CASSSTGPTYEQYF TGCGCCAGCAGCTCGACAGGACCTACCTACGAGCAGTACTTC
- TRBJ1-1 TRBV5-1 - CASSLAQGPIQAFF TGCGCCAGCAGCTTGGCCCAGGGGCCCATTCAAGCTTTCTTT
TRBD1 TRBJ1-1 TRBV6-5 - CASSYTTGFATEAFF TGTGCCAGCAGTTACACGACAGGGTTTGCAACTGAAGCTTTCTTT
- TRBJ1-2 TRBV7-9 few CASSLASGPYGYTF TGTGCCAGCAGCTTAGCTTCAGGGCCCTATGGCTACACCTTC
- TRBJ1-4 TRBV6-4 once CASSAGWGPSPNEKLFF TGTGCCAGCAGTGCGGGGTGGGGCCCGTCACCTAATGAAAAACTGTTTTTT
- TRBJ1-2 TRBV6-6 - CASSPGPNYGYTF TGTGCCAGCAGCCCCGGACCGAACTATGGCTACACCTTC
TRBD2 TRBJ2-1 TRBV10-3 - CAIRKTGTSEAHEQFF TGTGCCATCAGGAAGACCGGGACTAGTGAGGCCCATGAGCAGTTCTTC
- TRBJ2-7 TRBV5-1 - CASSSRRGPEQYF TGCGCCAGCAGCTCGCGGCGAGGGCCCGAGCAGTACTTC
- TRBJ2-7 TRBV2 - CASSRGVSYEQYF TGTGCCAGCAGTCGTGGGGTCTCCTACGAGCAGTACTTC
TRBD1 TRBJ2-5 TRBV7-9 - CASSPDRGVGETQYF TGTGCCAGCAGCCCCGACAGGGGGGTGGGAGAGACCCAGTACTTC
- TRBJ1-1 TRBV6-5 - CASRGLRMNTEAFF TGTGCCAGCAGGGGACTTAGAATGAACACTGAAGCTTTCTTT
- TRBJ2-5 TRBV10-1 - CASSEGGTAQETQYF TGCGCCAGCAGTGAGGGGGGGACAGCCCAAGAGACCCAGTACTTC
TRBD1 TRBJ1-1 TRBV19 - CATRRWGQGTNTEAFF TGTGCCACTCGCCGCTGGGGACAGGGGACGAACACTGAAGCTTTCTTT
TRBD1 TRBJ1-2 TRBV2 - CASRAQGTGTSRNTF TGTGCCAGCAGGGCCCAGGGGACAGGGACCTCTCGGAACACCTTC
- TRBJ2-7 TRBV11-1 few CASSLDSNTYEQYF TGTGCCAGCAGCCTAGACAGCAACACCTACGAGCAGTACTTC
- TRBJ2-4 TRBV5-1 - CASSLGPSLMENIQYF TGCGCCAGCAGCCTAGGACCGTCCTTGATGGAAAACATTCAGTACTTC
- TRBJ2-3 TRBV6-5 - CASRDSPYWYF TGTGCCAGCCGGGACTCCCCTTATTGGTATTTT
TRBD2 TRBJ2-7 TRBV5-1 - CASSSGLAGSYEQYF TGCGCCAGCAGCTCGGGACTAGCGGGATCCTACGAGCAGTACTTC
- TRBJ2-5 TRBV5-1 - CASSLAGRGETQYF TGCGCCAGCAGCTTGGCCGGCAGGGGAGAGACCCAGTACTTC
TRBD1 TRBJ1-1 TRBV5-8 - CASRRTGLNTEAFF TGTGCCAGCAGGCGGACAGGCCTGAACACTGAAGCTTTCTTT
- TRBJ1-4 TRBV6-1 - CASSEVGINEKLFF TGTGCCAGCAGTGAGGTCGGGATTAATGAAAAACTGTTTTTT
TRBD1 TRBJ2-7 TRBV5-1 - CASSSGTGNSIEQYF TGCGCCAGCAGCAGCGGGACAGGGAATAGTATCGAGCAGTACTTC
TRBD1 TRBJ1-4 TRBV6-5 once CASSQQGIGEKLFF TGTGCCAGCAGCCAACAGGGGATTGGGGAAAAACTGTTTTTT
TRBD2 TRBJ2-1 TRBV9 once CASSVVVIAGNNEQFF TGTGCCAGCAGCGTAGTGGTGATAGCGGGCAACAATGAGCAGTTCTTC
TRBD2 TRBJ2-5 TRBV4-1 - CASSQGAAGVEYF TGCGCCAGCAGCCAAGGAGCAGCGGGAGTGGAGTACTTC
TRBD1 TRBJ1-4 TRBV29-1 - CSVEGTGSNEKLFF TGCAGCGTTGAAGGGACAGGCTCGAATGAAAAACTGTTTTTT
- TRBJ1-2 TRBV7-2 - CASQFSPGAFGGYTF TGTGCCAGCCAGTTCTCCCCGGGGGCTTTCGGTGGCTACACCTTC
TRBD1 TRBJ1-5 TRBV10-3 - CAISEWGQGVQPQHF TGTGCCATCAGTGAGTGGGGACAGGGGGTTCAGCCCCAGCATTTT
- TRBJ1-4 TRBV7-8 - CASSPLGVARNEKLFF TGTGCCAGCAGTCCCCTGGGTGTAGCCCGTAATGAAAAACTGTTTTTT
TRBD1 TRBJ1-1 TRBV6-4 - CASSDRYRGIDEAFF TGTGCCAGCAGTGACAGATACAGGGGTATCGATGAAGCTTTCTTT
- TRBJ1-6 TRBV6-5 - CASSPGVRTPLHF TGTGCCAGCAGTCCGGGGGTTCGGACACCCCTCCACTTT
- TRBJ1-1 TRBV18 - CASSPIRDAGVTEAFF TGTGCCAGCTCACCTATCCGGGATGCGGGGGTCACTGAAGCTTTCTTT
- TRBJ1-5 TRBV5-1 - CASSLTPNSNQPQHF TGCGCCAGCAGCTTGACACCCAATAGCAATCAGCCCCAGCATTTT
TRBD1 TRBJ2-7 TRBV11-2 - CASSLAYGQGDYEQYF TGTGCCAGCAGCTTAGCATATGGACAGGGGGACTACGAGCAGTACTTC
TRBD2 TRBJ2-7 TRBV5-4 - CASSSLSGASGQNF TGTGCCAGCAGCTCCTTGTCCGGGGCTAGCGGGCAGAACTTC
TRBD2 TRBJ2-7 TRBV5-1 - CASSLDWTSGSYEQYF TGCGCCAGCAGCTTGGATTGGACTAGCGGCTCCTACGAGCAGTACTTC